Sequencing of this TCR beta chain was carried out in a study of cytomegalovirus exposure and HLA in healthy donors (TCRdb year 2017). Turning to the overall study: The roughly 670 repertoires of the first cohort and the roughly 120 validation repertoires were produced on the same platform, according to a later analysis. In addition to the first cohort of around 670 subjects, a separate validation cohort of approximately 120 different subjects was used. High-throughput TCR immunosequencing, statistical association of individual TCRs with disease status, and machine learning were combined to predict cytomegalovirus infection status. The study aimed to test whether cataloging public T cell receptors could reveal signatures of past pathogen exposure.

Libraries were made using the immunoSEQ multiplex PCR assay. For the original study's pipeline: A statistical classification framework was developed to diagnose cytomegalovirus status using the catalog of TCR beta chain sequences. TCRdb holds this immuneACCESS table with in-frame rearrangements only. Some clones are missing; in checked studies, unresolved V genes explain under half, and the rest has no known cause. Clone size and the V and J calls come from that table; the DNA yielded D and trimming. The sample yields more than 85,000 clones; 86% were counted once. Of the sample, over 3% is held by the ten largest clones. The donors were included in the validation cohort of over a hundred subjects, a group kept apart from the roughly 730-subject first cohort. General study outcomes and caveats: While some public TCRs were present in many individuals, most TCR sequences turned up only very rarely across donors. Of the cluster scores, about 94% were above 0 in a later analysis, which found that TCRs clustered in the first cohort also tended to co-occur in the 90 to 150 validation repertoires. A few of the identified cytomegalovirus-associated TCR beta chains were confirmed in vitro to be specific for cytomegalovirus antigens. A later analysis lacked HLA typing for the validation cohort, so it scored co-occurrence in that cohort across all 110 or so repertoires. The classifier was reported to diagnose cytomegalovirus status with high specificity and sensitivity in both the original cohort and the validation cohort. A total of 164 TCR beta chains were listed by the study as associated with cytomegalovirus. It was suggested by the authors that the approach could potentially be generalized to other disease states and immunological phenotypes.

This clone has a handful of counts. No antigen is known for it. Base qualities were left out, and no much larger clone turns up one base away. The sequence came from a woman younger than 35 in good health and CMV-seropositive. The sequenced sample was PBMCs.

CDR3 reads: CASRAGTGYEQYF. The nucleotide sequence reads TGTGCCAGCAGAGCAGGGACAGGCTACGAGCAGTACTTC. This sequence uses TRBV5-5 and TRBJ2-7, with 8 junctional bases fitting TRBD1. Looking up the germline V gene (reference sequence) yields CDR1 SGHKS and CDR2 YYEKEE. Trimming accounts for 5 bases at V and 3 bases at J, while the number of junction bases matched to no gene is 4. There are 13 amino acids in the CDR3, from cysteine to phenylalanine inclusive. Of all the DNA, just the CDR3 is kept, 39 bases in frame from base 1.